These T cell receptor beta chains were read from a single sample in a study of cytomegalovirus exposure and HLA in healthy donors. Profiled with immunoSEQ multiplex PCR; TCRdb holds only in-frame clones, not every one. The sample has about 140,000 clones, about 82% seen once; the top ten hold about 4.3%. Sequencing input: PBMCs. Receptor source: a man aged 25 to 40 in good health. Both conserved end residues are part of each CDR3. Each record gives: J gene, D gene, CDR3 length, clone size, V gene, CDR3 DNA, CDR3 protein. A D gene is named only where the DNA matches it firmly. Expanded clones are given a class, and other clones once, few, many or no size at all.

>TRBJ1-2|.|14|.|TRBV6-1
TGTGCCAGCAGTGCCTACACGGACAGCGAGGGCTACACCTTC
CASSAYTDSEGYTF
>TRBJ1-5|TRBD1|15|.|TRBV4-3
TGCGCCAGCAGCCAAGATGACAGGGTCGATCAGCCCCAGCATTTT
CASSQDDRVDQPQHF
>TRBJ1-2|.|14|.|TRBV9
TGTGCCAGCAGCGGGGGGGGTCGCCCGGAAGGCTACACCTTC
CASSGGGRPEGYTF
>TRBJ2-5|.|16|.|TRBV11-2
TGTGCCAGCAGCTTAGTGAGGGCCGGTGTCCAAGAGACCCAGTACTTC
CASSLVRAGVQETQYF
>TRBJ1-1|TRBD1|15|.|TRBV25-1
TGTGCCAGCAGTGAAACCCGGACAGGGAACACTGAAGCTTTCTTT
CASSETRTGNTEAFF
>TRBJ2-7|TRBD2|15|once|TRBV6-5
TGTGCCAGCAGTTACGCGGCTAGCGGACCCTACGAGCAGTACTTC
CASSYAASGPYEQYF
>TRBJ1-6|.|15|.|TRBV7-9
TGTGCCAGCAGCTCCCTCGGGGGGGTGGATTCACCCCTCCACTTT
CASSSLGGVDSPLHF
>TRBJ2-1|TRBD2|19|.|TRBV7-2
TGTGCCAGCAGCCCCCTACGGCGACTAGCGGGAGGTGTCCACAATGAGCAGTTCTTC
CASSPLRRLAGGVHNEQFF
>TRBJ2-5|TRBD1|14|.|TRBV9
TGTGCCAGCAGCCCTCGGACAGGGCAAGAGACCCAGTACTTC
CASSPRTGQETQYF
>TRBJ1-2|TRBD1|15|.|TRBV2
TGTGCCAGCAGAGATGACAGGGGATTCCACTATGGCTACACCTTC
CASRDDRGFHYGYTF
>TRBJ2-1|.|13|.|TRBV4-3
TGCGCCAGCAGCCAAGATCGGTGGTCTGAGCAGTTCTTC
CASSQDRWSEQFF
>TRBJ1-2|.|13|.|TRBV5-6
TGTGCCAGCAGTCACGACAGCAACTATGGCTACACCTTC
CASSHDSNYGYTF
>TRBJ2-1|TRBD1|17|.|TRBV11-2
TGTGCCAGCAGCACCGTCAGGCCCGGGACAGACTACAATGAGCAGTTCTTC
CASSTVRPGTDYNEQFF
>TRBJ2-6|TRBD2|16|.|TRBV25-1
TGTGCCAGCAGTGACTGGACTAGCTCTGGGGCCAACGTCCTGACTTTC
CASSDWTSSGANVLTF
>TRBJ2-5|.|14|.|TRBV10-2
TGCGCCAGCAGGGACGACAGATACCAAGAGACCCAGTACTTC
CASRDDRYQETQYF
>TRBJ2-1|TRBD1|16|.|TRBV7-9
TGTGCCAGCAGCTCCGGACAGGGCGAGTCCTACAATGAGCAGTTCTTC
CASSSGQGESYNEQFF
>TRBJ2-7|.|11|few|TRBV2
TGTGCCAGCAGTGAGAACTACGAGCAGTACTTC
CASSENYEQYF
>TRBJ2-1|TRBD2|17|.|TRBV15
TGTGCCACCAGACGGACTAGCGGGAGTCGGTTCGGCAATGAGCAGTTCTTC
CATRRTSGSRFGNEQFF
>TRBJ1-2|.|14|.|TRBV5-6
TGTGCCAGCACGGTGGAGGGTTCGTCCTTTGGCTACACCTTC
CASTVEGSSFGYTF
>TRBJ2-5|.|14|.|TRBV27
TGTGCCAGCAGTCAATCTCCACGAGTAGAGACCCAGTACTTC
CASSQSPRVETQYF
>TRBJ1-1|TRBD1|15|.|TRBV7-6
TGTGCCAGCAGCCCCAGAACAGGGGGGAACACTGAAGCTTTCTTT
CASSPRTGGNTEAFF
>TRBJ1-2|.|13|.|TRBV28
TGTGCCACACAACCCGGACAGTCCTATGGCTACACCTTC
CATQPGQSYGYTF
>TRBJ1-6|TRBD1|14|.|TRBV19
TGTGCCAGTAGTATTACAGGGGTTAATTCACCCCTCCACTTT
CASSITGVNSPLHF